The 19 T cell receptor beta chains listed next were all sequenced from one sample in a study of shared clonotypes between healthy human individuals. Assay: immunoSEQ multiplex PCR; the TCRdb copy retains only in-frame clones and omits some. Of some 530,000 clones in the sample, about 72% are singletons; the top ten hold more than 10%. The sample taken for sequencing was PBMCs. Every receptor here comes from a woman aged 40 to 50 in good health. Some clones in this sample may be carry-over from other donors' samples.

The CDR3 loop is CASSLRLAGGPNYNEQFF. The CDR3 coding sequence is TGTGCCAGCAGTTTGCGGTTAGCGGGAGGGCCTAACTACAATGAGCAGTTCTTC. The gene calls are TRBV28 and TRBJ2-1; 11 positions match TRBD2. The CDR3 runs to 18 residues. V lost 3 bases to trimming and J lost 3 bases; unmatched junction nucleotides: 10. The germline gives CDR1 MDHEN, CDR2 SYDVKM.

The CDR3 sequence is CASSTPMSGRWNIQYF. The DNA of the CDR3 is TGTGCCAGTAGTACCCCGATGAGCGGGAGGTGGAACATTCAGTACTTC. The chain has TRBV19 and TRBJ2-4; 9 bases align to TRBD2. The CDR3 is made up of 16 amino acids. CDR1 is LNHDA and CDR2 is SQIVND in the germline V gene (reference sequence). After removal of 4 bases from V and 7 bases from J, the junction contained 11 bases not matched to a gene.

As for this clone: The sample has other DNA sequences that encode this CDR3 too. The V call is TRBV28, the J call TRBJ1-6; D call uncertain. The V gene's germline CDR1 is MDHEN and CDR2 SYDVKM. Trimming left V 6 bases short and J 7 bases short, with 7 bases between. The CDR3 has 12 residues. This chain's CDR3 is CASRGGNSPLHF. CDR3 DNA sequence: TGTGCCAGCAGGGGAGGGAATTCACCCCTCCACTTT.

Only a few counts were recorded for this clone. A far larger clone is just one base off, so this is likely a read error. The chain employs TRBV7-6 and TRBJ1-1; no clear D. This CDR3 is 13 amino acids long. Trimming shortened V by 1 base and J by 0 bases, and 3 bases separated the two germline ends. Germline lookup yields CDR1 SGHVS and CDR2 FNYEAQ. CDR3 region: CASSLDVNTEAFF. The CDR3 DNA reads as TGTGCCAGCAGCTTAGACGTGAACACTGAAGCTTTCTTT.

J is TRBJ1-5 and V is TRBV27; D is uncertain. This CDR3 region has 12 residues. Trimming removed 3 bases from V and 3 bases from J, with 3 bases in between. The germline V gene encodes CDR1 MNHEY and CDR2 SMNVEV (reference sequence). This CDR3 reads CASSFHNQPQHF. CDR3 nucleotides: TGTGCCAGCAGTTTTCACAATCAGCCCCAGCATTTT.

This clone has only a few counts. V gene TRBV11-2 combines with J gene TRBJ2-7, with 10 bases fitting TRBD1. Trimming removed 5 bases from V and 2 bases from J; junction bases left unmatched: 3. Germline V gene data show CDR1 as SGHAT and CDR2 as FQNNGV. The CDR3 covers 14 residues. The CDR3 sequence: CASSRDRGAYEQYF. The CDR3 DNA follows: TGTGCCAGCAGCCGGGACAGGGGCGCCTACGAGCAGTACTTC.

The chain has TRBV4-3 and TRBJ1-3; D not certain. From germline, CDR1 is LGHNA and CDR2 YSLEER. Trimming removed 4 bases from V and 0 bases from J, with 4 bases in between. The CDR3 has 13 residues. The CDR3 DNA reads as TGCGCCAGCAGCCCTTACTCTGGAAACACCATATATTTT. Its translation is CASSPYSGNTIYF.

The chain is built from TRBV6-6 and TRBJ2-7, with D perhaps matching TRBD2 (5 bases). Trimming stripped 6 bases from V and 3 bases from J, with 15 bases between. CDR1 MNHNY and CDR2 SVGAGI come from the germline V gene (reference sequence). The CDR3 has 14 amino acids. Written as DNA, the CDR3 is TGTGCCAGCAGCCCAGCCGGGAAAAACTACGAGCAGTACTTC. It is translated as CASSPAGKNYEQYF.

The rearrangement joins TRBV11-2 to TRBJ2-1; TRBD2 matches 8 bases. After removal of 6 bases from V and 6 bases from J, the junction contained 16 bases not matched to a gene. There are 17 residues in the CDR3. From germline, CDR1 is SGHAT and CDR2 FQNNGV. CDR3 loop: CASSYAGGWARTNEQFF. For the CDR3, the DNA is TGTGCCAGCAGTTACGCGGGGGGCTGGGCGCGAACCAATGAGCAGTTCTTC.

The chain is built from TRBV2 and TRBJ2-7, with D possibly called TRBD1 or TRBD2 (6 bases each). CDR3 length: 14 residues. CDR1 SNHLY and CDR2 FYNNEI come from the germline V gene. Trimming took 7 bases from V and 5 from J, leaving 18 bases between them. The DNA for the CDR3 is TGTGCCAGCAACAAATTTGGGGGGCAGGACGAGCAGTACTTC. Amino acids: CASNKFGGQDEQYF.

The chain uses TRBV7-9 and TRBJ2-7, with D unresolved. Trimming removed 1 base from V and 4 bases from J, with 5 bases in between. Germline lookup yields CDR1 SEHNR and CDR2 FQNEAQ (reference sequence). This CDR3 has 12 amino acids. CDR3 nucleotides: TGTGCCAGCAGCTTAGTCAGGTACGAGCAGTACTTC. This sequence encodes CASSLVRYEQYF.

The rearrangement links TRBV2 to TRBJ2-3; unclear D gene. This CDR3 is 14 amino acids long. Germline V gene lookup returns CDR1 SNHLY and CDR2 FYNNEI. Trimming pared 8 bases from V and 6 bases from J, leaving 18 bases between. CDR3 region: CASGVGTSADTQYF. The CDR3 DNA sequence: TGTGCCAGCGGGGTGGGCACCTCAGCCGATACGCAGTATTTT.

V is TRBV29-1 and J is TRBJ2-3; D is undetermined. V dropped 4 bases and J dropped 0 bases, with 8 bases sitting between them. The CDR3 has 13 amino acids. CDR1 and CDR2 (germline): SQVTM, ANQGSEA. DNA for the CDR3: TGCAGCGTTGGCACGTCTAGCACAGATACGCAGTATTTT. It specifies CSVGTSSTDTQYF.

This chain uses TRBV18 with TRBJ1-2; 7 bases map to TRBD1. V lost 3 bases, J lost 4 bases, and 8 bases stayed unmatched. Germline V gives CDR1 KGHSH, CDR2 LQKENI. CDR3 size: 15 residues. The CDR3 region has the DNA TGTGCCAGCTCACCTTCGGACAGGAACCCCTATGGCTACACCTTC. Translating it yields CASSPSDRNPYGYTF.

In its sample, this clone was seen once. The V and J genes are TRBV5-8 and TRBJ2-4; D is undetermined. CDR1 is SGHTS, CDR2 YDEGEE, per germline. V lost 0 bases, J lost 0 bases, and 4 bases lay in between. The CDR3 is 14 residues long. Written as DNA, the CDR3 is TGTGCCAGCAGCTTGGTTGTAGCCAAAAACATTCAGTACTTC. It codes for CASSLVVAKNIQYF.

The chain combines TRBV19 with TRBJ1-5; D gene unclear. The germline CDR1 and CDR2 sequences are LNHDA and SQIVND (reference sequence). There are 16 residues in the CDR3. V shed 0 bases and J shed 5 bases, with 14 bases lying between them. The CDR3 sequence is CASSIEAGIGDQPQHF. The CDR3 DNA reads TGTGCCAGTAGTATAGAGGCGGGGATCGGGGATCAGCCCCAGCATTTT.

CDR3 nucleotide sequence: TGTGCCAGCAGTGCAACGTGGCGGAGAGGTGGCGAGCAGTACTTC. Its protein product is CASSATWRRGGEQYF. The chain joins TRBV6-1 to TRBJ2-7; D call uncertain. V lost 4 bases, J lost 6 bases, and 19 bases lay in between. Germline loops: CDR1 MNHNS, CDR2 SASEGT. The CDR3 contains 15 residues.

The chain recombines TRBV15 with TRBJ2-3; 9 nucleotides match TRBD1. CDR3 length equals 16 residues. The V gene end was trimmed by 3 bases and the J gene end by 1 base; junction bases not matched to a gene: 5. Germline V gene data show CDR1 as LNHNV and CDR2 as YYDKDF (reference sequence). CDR3 amino acids: CATSSGTGWGTDTQYF. The CDR3 bases are TGTGCCACCAGCAGCGGGACAGGGTGGGGCACAGATACGCAGTATTTT.

CDR3 nucleotides: TGTGCCAGCAGCCAGGTAGCGGGAGGGAACCACGAGCAGTACTTC. It yields the protein CASSQVAGGNHEQYF. This chain joins TRBV4-2 and TRBJ2-7; 11 nucleotides match TRBD2. CDR1 is LGHNA, CDR2 YNFKEQ, per germline. This CDR3 spans 15 amino acids. J was trimmed by 5 bases and V by 3 bases; bases with no gene match: 6.